Given below is one T cell receptor (beta chain) in context. The germline gives CDR1 MDHEN, CDR2 SYDVKM. Trimming cost V 7 bases and J 5 bases, with 21 bases left between them. The CDR3 sequence is 15 residues long. The data originate from a study of blood T cell repertoires in COVID-19. Study-level background: The samples span acute and convalescent COVID-19 from the United States, Italy and Spain. Sample material is recorded as cDNA or gDNA derived from T cells, B-cell-depleted T cells, or PBMCs.

This table comes from immunoSEQ multiplex PCR, and its TCRdb copy is limited to in-frame clones, with some not included. The sample records 95,000 to 100,000 clones, around 88% being singletons. The chain joins TRBV28 to TRBJ2-7, with D possibly TRBD2 on 5 matching bases. Sequencing was carried out using peripheral blood. The TCR comes from a man at least 80 years old with acute or convalescent COVID-19. The CDR3 spells CASTLSGLGVNEQYF. The CDR3 DNA reads TGTGCCAGCACCCTTAGTGGGCTCGGGGTCAACGAGCAGTACTTC.